This record concerns one TCR beta chain sequence. This specimen comes from a study of blood T cell repertoires in COVID-19. Study context: Researchers got acute and convalescent COVID-19 samples from the United States, Italy and Spain. The cDNA or gDNA used as material had been derived from T cells, B-cell-depleted T cells, or PBMCs.

This table comes from immunoSEQ multiplex PCR, and its TCRdb copy is limited to in-frame clones, with some not included. Here the sample spans roughly 200,000 clones, 65% to 80% being singletons. Losses at the gene ends were 4 bases for V and 5 bases for J; bases not matched to a gene: 12. Germline values: CDR1 SGHDN, CDR2 FVKESK. The CDR3 runs to 18 residues. This sequence was found in a man aged 45-65 years who had recovered from COVID-19. The chain links TRBV14 to TRBJ2-3; 13 bases line up with TRBD2. The sequenced material came from peripheral blood. In DNA, the CDR3 is TGTGCCAGCAGCCTATACCTAGGACTAGCGGGAGAGAGAGATACGCAGTATTTT. Protein: CASSLYLGLAGERDTQYF.